Listed below are T cell receptor beta chains from one sample, sequenced in a study of radiotherapy plus CTLA-4 blockade in lung cancer. Clones were sequenced by immunoSEQ multiplex PCR, and TCRdb holds only the in-frame ones, with some missing. This sample has about 87,000 clones, with 70% to 90% found just once. The sample in question was peripheral blood, obtained from a patient treated with radiotherapy plus ipilimumab. The receptor set was obtained from a human donor with non-small cell lung cancer that progressed on radiotherapy plus ipilimumab. CDR3s include the opening cysteine and the closing phenylalanine or tryptophan. The D gene is left open where the match is weak. The size of a clone is reported for some rows only, either as once, few or many, or as a class for expanded clones.

d_call,clone_size,v_call,j_call,cdr3_nt,cdr3_aa
NA,once,TRBV7-9,TRBJ2-2,TGTGCCAGCAGCCCAGACCCCGGGGAGCTGTTTTTT,CASSPDPGELFF
NA,once,TRBV5-4,TRBJ1-1,TGTGCCAGCAGCTTGTTGCCCGACAGGATGAACACTGAAGCTTTCTTT,CASSLLPDRMNTEAFF
TRBD1,few,TRBV7-9,TRBJ2-7,TGTGCCAGCAGCTCCTGGACAGGGGATTCCTACGAGCAGTACTTC,CASSSWTGDSYEQYF
NA,NA,TRBV5-4,TRBJ2-1,TGTGCCAGCAGCTCAAAGGACTACAATGAGCAGTTCTTC,CASSSKDYNEQFF
NA,NA,TRBV7-8,TRBJ1-6,TGTGCCAGCAGCCCCCGATTGAGTTCACCCCTCCACTTT,CASSPRLSSPLHF
NA,once,TRBV7-9,TRBJ2-3,TGTGCCAGCAGACCTATAGGCGGGGGCACAGATACGCAGTATTTT,CASRPIGGGTDTQYF
TRBD1,NA,TRBV28,TRBJ1-2,TGTGCCAGCAGTTTGACAGGGAGCTATGGCTACACCTTC,CASSLTGSYGYTF
TRBD2,NA,TRBV7-9,TRBJ2-7,TGTGCCAGCAGCTTCTATCTAGCGGGAGAAGGGGACGAGCAGTACTTC,CASSFYLAGEGDEQYF
NA,NA,TRBV5-4,TRBJ1-2,TGTGCCAGCAGCTTGGAAGGGTTTTCCGACACCTTC,CASSLEGFSDTF
NA,NA,TRBV21-1,TRBJ1-5,TGTGCCAGCAGCAAAGGTCGGCACCACAATCAGCCCCAGCATTTT,CASSKGRHHNQPQHF
NA,once,TRBV5-4,TRBJ2-2,TGTGCCAGCAGCGGGGTACAGGGAAGCACCGGGGAGCTGTTTTTT,CASSGVQGSTGELFF
NA,NA,TRBV27,TRBJ2-7,TGTGCCAGCAGTTTCCTACAGAACTCCTACGAGCAGTACTTC,CASSFLQNSYEQYF
NA,NA,TRBV19,TRBJ1-2,TGTGCCAGTAGCCGGACACTTACTAACTATGGCTACACCTTC,CASSRTLTNYGYTF
TRBD2,NA,TRBV7-6,TRBJ2-5,TGTGCCAGCAGCTTAGGGGTAGCGGGGGCGGAGACCCAGTACTTC,CASSLGVAGAETQYF
NA,once,TRBV21-1,TRBJ1-5,TGTGCCAGCAGCAAAGAACGCGGAGGGGGCGTTGGCAATCAGCCCCAGCATTTT,CASSKERGGGVGNQPQHF
NA,NA,TRBV29-1,TRBJ1-2,TGCAGCGTTGAAGATCGGGGGCAGGGCTATGGCTACACCTTC,CSVEDRGQGYGYTF
NA,NA,TRBV19,TRBJ2-7,TGTGCCAGTAGTCCTAACGGGGGCCGCATGCAGTACTTC,CASSPNGGRMQYF
NA,NA,TRBV5-4,TRBJ2-5,TGTGCCAGCAGCTTCCTGAAGACCCAGTACTTC,CASSFLKTQYF
TRBD1,NA,TRBV9,TRBJ1-2,TGTGCCAGCAGCGTCGACCCGGGGGACAGGGTCTATGGCTACACCTTC,CASSVDPGDRVYGYTF
NA,once,TRBV6-1,TRBJ2-7,TGTGCCAGCAGCATATTAGGGGGGGGTCTGTACGAGCAGTACTTC,CASSILGGGLYEQYF
NA,NA,TRBV9,TRBJ1-1,TGTGCCAGCTCAAGTGGGGTAAACACTGAAGCTTTCTTT,CASSSGVNTEAFF
TRBD1,once,TRBV9,TRBJ2-7,TGTGCCAGCAGCGTAGCTAACGGACAGGGTCCCTACGAGCAGTACTTC,CASSVANGQGPYEQYF
NA,NA,TRBV18,TRBJ2-7,TGTGCCAGCTCACCCCCCAGTGCCGAGCAGTACTTC,CASSPPSAEQYF
NA,NA,TRBV27,TRBJ1-5,TGTGCCAGCAGACCATGGGGGGGTAATCAGCCCCAGCATTTT,CASRPWGGNQPQHF
TRBD2,NA,TRBV10-2,TRBJ2-1,TGCGCCAGCAGTTCGACTAGCGGGTTCTACAATGAGCAGTTCTTC,CASSSTSGFYNEQFF
NA,NA,TRBV10-3,TRBJ1-3,TGTGCCATCAGGGAGGATGGTGGGCCCGGAAACACCATATATTTT,CAIREDGGPGNTIYF
NA,NA,TRBV7-8,TRBJ2-7,TGTGCCAGCAGCTTAGTCAGTCTACGCGCCTACGAGCAGTACTTC,CASSLVSLRAYEQYF
NA,NA,TRBV30,TRBJ1-5,TGTGCCTGGGGCGATAGGTGGCCCCAGCATTTT,CAWGDRWPQHF
NA,NA,TRBV5-1,TRBJ2-5,TGCGCCAGCAGCTTGGGGGCGGGTTTCGAGACCCAGTACTTC,CASSLGAGFETQYF
NA,NA,TRBV7-2,TRBJ2-7,TGTGCCAGCACCAACGGCTACGAGCAGTACTTC,CASTNGYEQYF
TRBD2,NA,TRBV10-2,TRBJ2-1,TGCGCCAGCAGAGACGGCGGGAGCGGTAATGAGCAGTTCTTC,CASRDGGSGNEQFF
NA,NA,TRBV11-1,TRBJ1-3,TGTGCCAGCAGCCAGGACAGTGGAAACACCATATATTTT,CASSQDSGNTIYF
TRBD2,NA,TRBV5-6,TRBJ2-7,TGTGCCAGCAGCCCCGGACTAGCGGGATCCTACGAGCAGTACTTC,CASSPGLAGSYEQYF
NA,NA,TRBV30,TRBJ2-7,TGTGCCTGGGACGGTCAGCTAGGCCACGAGCAGTACTTC,CAWDGQLGHEQYF
NA,NA,TRBV19,TRBJ2-3,TGTGCCAGTAGTAGGAGCGGGAGCACAGATACGCAGTATTTT,CASSRSGSTDTQYF